One and the same sample provided the 29 T cell receptor beta chains below, sequenced in a study of cytomegalovirus exposure and HLA in healthy donors. PCR amplification relied on 60 Vbeta primers (plus 13 Jbeta primers). Only in-frame clones appear in the TCRdb table, and some are missing; sequencing was by immunoSEQ multiplex PCR. The sample includes 95,000 to 150,000 clones, around two thirds seen only once; the top ten take 6.5% to 9%. The sequenced sample was PBMCs. The receptors come from a woman in her 40s in good health and CMV-seropositive.

This chain connects TRBV11-2 to TRBJ2-5; the match to TRBD2 covers 8 bases. After removal of 7 bases from V and 3 bases from J, the junction contained 10 bases not matched to a gene. The CDR3 contains 15 residues. Germline V gene sequence: CDR1 SGHAT, CDR2 FQNNGV. The CDR3 loop reads CASTILGLAEETQYF. The DNA for the CDR3 is TGTGCCAGCACCATACTCGGACTAGCTGAAGAGACCCAGTACTTC.

This chain uses TRBV20-1 with TRBJ1-1; TRBD1 is a possible D gene (5 bases). This CDR3 contains 10 residues. Trimming shortened V by 2 bases and J by 8 bases, and 6 bases separated the two germline ends. Per the germline V gene, CDR1 is DFQATT and CDR2 is SNEGSKA (reference sequence). DNA of the CDR3: TGCAGTGCTAGACGGGGGGAAGCTTTCTTT. It translates to CSARRGEAFF.

This clone is a singleton in its sample. The V call is TRBV7-8, the J call TRBJ1-2; the D gene is possibly TRBD1 (6 bases). This CDR3 has 13 residues. V dropped 6 bases and J dropped 6 bases, with 14 bases sitting between them. Germline-derived CDR1 and CDR2 are SGHVS and FQNEAQ. CDR3 loop: CASSYNRVDGYTF. The DNA for the CDR3 is TGTGCCAGCAGTTACAACAGGGTAGATGGCTACACCTTC.

The rearrangement uses TRBV11-3 and TRBJ2-5, with 9 bases aligning to TRBD2. With 5 bases clipped from V and 1 base from J, the junction kept 5 bases outside the gene matches. From germline, CDR1 is SGHNT and CDR2 YENEEA. CDR3 length equals 15 residues. CDR3 protein: CASSRSGGPQETQYF. DNA of the CDR3: TGTGCCAGCAGCCGGAGCGGGGGGCCCCAAGAGACCCAGTACTTC.

The table lists this clone with a few counts. This chain uses TRBV6-5 with TRBJ2-4, with TRBD1 matching over 7 bases. Losses at the gene ends were 3 bases for V and 16 bases for J; bases not matched to a gene: 6. CDR1 is MNHEY and CDR2 is SVGAGI in the germline V gene. The CDR3 length is 11 residues. The CDR3 loop reads CASSYSPGGYF. The CDR3 nucleotides read TGTGCCAGCAGTTATTCCCCAGGGGGTTACTTC.

The genes are TRBV2 and TRBJ1-4; TRBD1 might be the D (6 bases). This CDR3 spans 15 amino acids. With 6 bases removed from V and 5 bases from J, the gap between germline ends came to 16 bases. Germline lookup yields CDR1 SNHLY and CDR2 FYNNEI. This CDR3 reads CASRLGQSDNEKLFF. The CDR3 DNA is TGTGCCAGCAGGCTCGGACAGAGCGACAATGAAAAACTGTTTTTT.

This clone was counted between two and nine times. The V call is TRBV6-5, the J call TRBJ1-1; D is ambiguous. The germline V gene has CDR1 MNHEY and CDR2 SVGAGI. Trimming shortened V by 4 bases and J by 5 bases, and 14 bases separated the two germline ends. CDR3 length equals 14 residues. The CDR3 bases are TGTGCCAGCAGTTTTGCGGGTCCCCGGACTGAAGCTTTCTTT. Its translation is CASSFAGPRTEAFF.

This clone was found many times. The chain couples TRBV2 to TRBJ1-5, with D possibly TRBD1 on 6 matching bases. Trimming stripped 7 bases from V and 2 bases from J, with 12 bases between. This CDR3 spans 14 amino acids. From germline, CDR1 is SNHLY and CDR2 FYNNEI. CDR3 sequence (DNA): TGTGCCAGCACCCTAGGGGGAGGCAATCAGCCCCAGCATTTT. Its translation is CASTLGGGNQPQHF.

The CDR3 nucleotides are TGTGCCAGCAGTTACATGACAGGGGGAGGCTACACCTTC. Residues: CASSYMTGGGYTF. The rearrangement joins TRBV27 to TRBJ1-2; 9 nucleotides match TRBD1. In germline, CDR1 is MNHEY, CDR2 SMNVEV (reference sequence). After removal of 4 bases from V and 8 bases from J, the junction contained 5 bases not matched to a gene. CDR3 size: 13 residues.

The chain joins TRBV27 to TRBJ2-1; D uncertain. The length of the CDR3 is 11 residues. V dropped 3 bases and J dropped 12 bases, with 9 bases sitting between them. Germline V gene lookup returns CDR1 MNHEY and CDR2 SMNVEV (reference sequence). The CDR3 spells CASSFLLWQFF. The CDR3 DNA reads TGTGCCAGCAGTTTTCTGTTGTGGCAGTTCTTC.

The chain uses TRBV18 and TRBJ2-7; 8 bases agree with TRBD1. This CDR3 has 14 residues. Germline loops: CDR1 KGHSH, CDR2 LQKENI. J gave up 1 base and V 8 bases, and 7 bases lay outside the gene matches. DNA of the CDR3: TGTGCCAGCCAGGGGGACAGGCAATCCTACGAGCAGTACTTC. This sequence encodes CASQGDRQSYEQYF. Drawing the rest from reference TRBV18 and TRBJ2-7, the complete variable domain is NAGVMQNPRHLVRRRGQEARLRCSPMKGHSHVYWYRQLPEEGLKFMVYLQKENIIDESGMPKERFSAEFPKEGPSILRIQQVVRGDSAAYFCASQGDRQSYEQYFGPGTRLTVT.

The V call is TRBV18, the J call TRBJ2-1; weak D call: TRBD2 (6 bases). V lost 2 bases, J lost 6 bases, and 11 bases lay in between. This CDR3 is built from 14 residues. The germline V gene has CDR1 KGHSH and CDR2 LQKENI. DNA of the CDR3: TGTGCCAGCTCACCAGAATTCGGGGGCAATGAGCAGTTCTTC. It specifies CASSPEFGGNEQFF.

The sample holds a few counts of this clone. The chain uses TRBV2 and TRBJ2-7, with a weak D call TRBD2 (5 bases). Trimming stripped 5 bases from V and 3 bases from J, with 11 bases between. There are 13 residues in the CDR3. The germline gives CDR1 SNHLY, CDR2 FYNNEI. The chain's CDR3 is CASSLGGRYEQYF. As DNA, the CDR3 is TGTGCCAGCAGTCTGGGCGGGCGCTACGAGCAGTACTTC.

The V gene is TRBV7-2, the J gene TRBJ2-3, with 8 bases that match TRBD1. The CDR3 consists of 15 residues. The junction had 4 bases not matched to a gene; V was cut back by 5 bases and J by 0 bases. In germline, CDR1 is SGHTA, CDR2 FQGNSA. The CDR3 coding sequence is TGTGCCAGCAGCCTCGACAGGGGAAGCACAGATACGCAGTATTTT. Translation gives CASSLDRGSTDTQYF.

The sample holds a few counts of this clone. The V call is TRBV6-6, the J call TRBJ2-1; unclear D gene. V lost 6 bases to trimming and J lost 6 bases, with 12 bases between them. Germline V gene lookup returns CDR1 MNHNY and CDR2 SVGAGI (reference sequence). The CDR3 runs to 13 residues. The CDR3 DNA is TGTGCCAGCAGGCTGGGTAGCAGCAATGAGCAGTTCTTC. Protein product: CASRLGSSNEQFF.

The chain employs TRBV11-1 and TRBJ2-7; perhaps TRBD1 as D (6 bases). The CDR3 has 13 residues. V was pared by 3 bases and J by 6 bases, with 12 bases between. Germline V gene sequence: CDR1 SGHAT, CDR2 FQDESV (reference sequence). CDR3: CASSLQGFGEQYF. For the CDR3, the DNA is TGTGCCAGCAGCTTGCAGGGGTTCGGCGAGCAGTACTTC. Full variable domain (outside the CDR3, taken from reference TRBV11-1 and TRBJ2-7): EAEVAQSPRYKITEKSQAVAFWCDPISGHATLYWYRQILGQGPELLVQFQDESVVDDSQLPKDRFSAERLKGVDSTLKIQPAELGDSAMYLCASSLQGFGEQYFGPGTRLTVT.

This clone was detected only a few times. The genes are TRBV11-1 and TRBJ1-1, with D perhaps matching TRBD1 (5 bases). CDR1 and CDR2 (germline): SGHAT, FQDESV (reference sequence). CDR3 length: 15 residues. Trimming removed 8 bases at V and 5 bases at J, with 21 bases between. The CDR3 nucleotides read TGTGCCAGCTCTCCCGGGGGGAAGGGGAAAACTGAAGCTTTCTTT. It is translated as CASSPGGKGKTEAFF.

This sequence joins TRBV29-1 and TRBJ2-7; a possible D gene is TRBD2 (6 bases). The CDR3 runs to 12 residues. Per germline, CDR1 SQVTM and CDR2 ANQGSEA. V was trimmed by 4 bases and J by 5 bases, leaving 12 bases between them. The CDR3 DNA follows: TGCAGCGTTGCGGGGAGGTGGAACGAGCAGTACTTC. It translates to CSVAGRWNEQYF.

V gene TRBV2 combines with J gene TRBJ2-7; D possibly corresponds to TRBD2 (5 bases). There are 15 residues in the CDR3. Germline CDR1 reads SNHLY; CDR2 reads FYNNEI. Trimming removed 3 bases from V and 2 bases from J, with 14 bases in between. CDR3 protein: CASSDTTGIPYEQYF. DNA of the CDR3: TGTGCCAGCAGTGACACTACCGGGATACCCTACGAGCAGTACTTC.

There are a few counts of this clone. The rearrangement uses TRBV7-9 and TRBJ2-7; TRBD1 aligns across 7 bases. Losses at the gene ends were 1 base for V and 6 bases for J; bases not matched to a gene: 0. In germline, CDR1 is SEHNR, CDR2 FQNEAQ (reference sequence). This CDR3 region has 12 residues. CDR3 amino acids: CASSLGDSEQYF. The CDR3 bases are TGTGCCAGCAGCTTAGGGGACAGCGAGCAGTACTTC.

The J gene is TRBJ2-7, the V gene TRBV7-9; 10 bases agree with TRBD1. This CDR3 is built from 14 residues. V lost 3 bases and J lost 3; bases outside the gene matches: 2. Germline assignment: CDR1 SEHNR and CDR2 FQNEAQ (reference sequence). CDR3 sequence reads: CASSLGQGRYEQYF. In nucleotides, the CDR3 is TGTGCCAGCAGCTTGGGACAGGGGCGCTACGAGCAGTACTTC.

The chain combines TRBV7-2 with TRBJ1-2; D is uncertain. Deletions cut 5 bases from V and 4 bases from J, with 11 bases between. The germline V gene has CDR1 SGHTA and CDR2 FQGNSA. This CDR3 region has 13 residues. CDR3 amino acids: CASSSRGGYGYTF. The CDR3 DNA follows: TGTGCCAGCAGCAGCCGTGGTGGCTATGGCTACACCTTC.

This clone was observed a handful of times. V gene TRBV11-2 combines with J gene TRBJ2-7; 7 bases map to TRBD1. There are 14 residues in the CDR3. CDR1 is SGHAT, CDR2 FQNNGV, per germline. V shed 4 bases, J shed 6 bases, and the junction held 9 bases outside the gene matches. In DNA, the CDR3 is TGTGCCAGCAGCTCTCCCAGACAGGGCTTCGAGCAGTACTTC. Protein sequence: CASSSPRQGFEQYF.

This chain uses TRBV7-6 with TRBJ1-6; D uncertain. The CDR3 sequence is 15 residues long. Trimming left V 1 base short and J 10 bases short, with 14 bases between. CDR1 is SGHVS and CDR2 is FNYEAQ in the germline V gene. The CDR3 coding sequence is TGTGCCAGCAGCTTAGGGGCCGTCACTTGGTCACCCCTCCACTTT. This gives the protein CASSLGAVTWSPLHF.

V usage is TRBV5-8 and J usage is TRBJ2-7; TRBD1 might be the D (6 bases). This CDR3 region has 14 residues. V was cut by 1 base and J by 3 bases, with 11 bases left in between. Germline V gene data show CDR1 as SGHTS and CDR2 as YDEGEE. The CDR3 loop reads CASSLRQGFYEQYF. The CDR3 DNA is TGTGCCAGCAGCTTGCGGCAGGGGTTCTACGAGCAGTACTTC.

The V and J genes are TRBV9 and TRBJ2-2, with 10 nucleotides matching TRBD2. CDR1 is SGDLS, CDR2 YYNGEE, per germline. V was clipped by 5 bases and J by 2 bases; unmatched bases: 3. The CDR3 contains 15 residues. This CDR3 is CASRTSGANTGELFF. DNA of the CDR3: TGTGCCAGCAGAACTAGCGGGGCTAACACCGGGGAGCTGTTTTTT.

This chain joins TRBV19 and TRBJ2-7; weak D call: TRBD2 (6 bases). Germline assignment: CDR1 LNHDA and CDR2 SQIVND (reference sequence). CDR3 length: 13 residues. With 5 bases removed from V and 3 bases from J, the gap between germline ends came to 11 bases. The CDR3 region has the DNA TGTGCCAGTAGTCCGGGACTGAACTACGAGCAGTACTTC. Its protein is CASSPGLNYEQYF.

This chain joins TRBV5-6 and TRBJ2-5; 8 nucleotides match TRBD2. V lost 1 base, J lost 5 bases, and 4 bases stayed unmatched. The CDR3 spans 14 residues. Germline V gene lookup returns CDR1 SGHDT and CDR2 YYEEEE. DNA of the CDR3: TGTGCCAGCAGCTTGCGGGGGGGCTGGGAGACCCAGTACTTC. This gives the protein CASSLRGGWETQYF.

CDR3 residues: CSVERGTDYGYTF. CDR3 bases: TGCAGCGTTGAGCGGGGAACAGACTATGGCTACACCTTC. The chain has TRBV29-1 and TRBJ1-2; no definite D call. Trimming stripped 3 bases from V and 3 bases from J, with 11 bases between. The CDR3 contains 13 residues. Germline CDR1 SQVTM, CDR2 ANQGSEA.